This TCR beta chain was sequenced for a study of response to subunit inactivated influenza vaccine. In germline, CDR1 is SGHRS, CDR2 YFSETQ. This CDR3 region has 15 residues. V lost 5 bases, J lost 7 bases, and 11 bases stayed unmatched. In TCRdb, the RT-PCR reads were re-called with MiXCR into one record per CDR3 protein. Of about half a million distinct CDR3 sequences listed, roughly 9.7% were seen once; the top ten hold about an eighth. This clonotype occurred many times. The receptor was derived from a man in his forties or fifties who received an inactivated influenza vaccine. Sequenced material: PBMCs from blood, taken 35 to 45 days after vaccination. The chain has TRBV5-1 and TRBJ2-1, with 8 bases that match TRBD2. CDR3 in amino acids: CASRRVSGNLNEQFF. In DNA, the CDR3 is TGCGCCAGCAGACGAGTTAGCGGGAATCTGAATGAGCAGTTCTTC.